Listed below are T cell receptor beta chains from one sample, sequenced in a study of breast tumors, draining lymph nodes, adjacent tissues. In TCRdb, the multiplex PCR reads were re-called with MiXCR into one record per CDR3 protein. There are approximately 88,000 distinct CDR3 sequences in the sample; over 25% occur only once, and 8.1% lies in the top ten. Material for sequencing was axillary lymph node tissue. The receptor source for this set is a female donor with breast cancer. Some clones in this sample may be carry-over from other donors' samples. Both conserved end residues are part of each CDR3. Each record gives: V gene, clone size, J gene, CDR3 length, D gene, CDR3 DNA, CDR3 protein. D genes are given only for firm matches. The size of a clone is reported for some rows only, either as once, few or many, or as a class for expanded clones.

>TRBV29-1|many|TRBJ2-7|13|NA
TGCAGCGTTTGTCTAAGCGGAGCCTACGAGCAGTACTTC
CSVCLSGAYEQYF
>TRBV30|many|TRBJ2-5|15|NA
TGTGCCTGGAGGCCGGGCCTGTCAGGTCAAGAGACCCAGTACTTC
CAWRPGLSGQETQYF
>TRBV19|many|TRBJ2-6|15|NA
TGTGCCAGTACCCAATCGAGCTCTGGGGCCAACGTCCTGACTTTC
CASTQSSSGANVLTF
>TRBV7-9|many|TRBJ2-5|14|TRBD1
TGTGCCAGCAGCCGGACAGGGGGCCAAGAGACCCAGTACTTC
CASSRTGGQETQYF
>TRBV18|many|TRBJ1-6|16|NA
TGTGCCAGCACAGAGACGGCTAGCTCCTATAATTCACCCCTCCACTTT
CASTETASSYNSPLHF
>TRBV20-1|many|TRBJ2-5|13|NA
TGCAGTGCTAGAGTAAGGGCCCAAGAGACCCAGTACTTC
CSARVRAQETQYF
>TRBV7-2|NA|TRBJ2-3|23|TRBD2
TGTGCCAGCAGCTTAGCGGCCTACTCTAGCGGGAGCCGGGTGGCGACTAGCACAGATACGCAGTATTTT
CASSLAAYSSGSRVATSTDTQYF
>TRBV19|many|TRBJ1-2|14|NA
TGTGCCAGTAGTCCGACAGTACCGGGGAGAGGCTACACCTTC
CASSPTVPGRGYTF
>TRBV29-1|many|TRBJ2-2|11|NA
TGCAGCGTCGGGAACACCGGGGAGCTGTTTTTT
CSVGNTGELFF
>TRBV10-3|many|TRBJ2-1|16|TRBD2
TGTGCCATCAGTGGGTCTAGCGGGAACTCCTACAATGAGCAGTTCTTC
CAISGSSGNSYNEQFF
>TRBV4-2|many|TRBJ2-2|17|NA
TGTGCCAGCAGCCAAGATTTACAGCTGAGGGGAACCGGGGAGCTGTTTTTT
CASSQDLQLRGTGELFF
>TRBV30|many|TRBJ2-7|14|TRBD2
TGTGCCTGCTCTTCTGGGGGGGTAGCTTACGAGCAGTACTTC
CACSSGGVAYEQYF
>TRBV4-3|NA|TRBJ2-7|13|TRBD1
TGCGCCAGCAGCCAGAACAGGGGATACGAGCAGTACTTC
CASSQNRGYEQYF
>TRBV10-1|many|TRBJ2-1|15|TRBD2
TGCGCCAGCAGTGAGTCGGGCGCGGCGGGGGATGAGCAGTTCTTC
CASSESGAAGDEQFF
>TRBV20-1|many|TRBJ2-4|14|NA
TGCAGTGCTAGAGATCCCCGCAGGGGCAACATTCAGTACTTC
CSARDPRRGNIQYF
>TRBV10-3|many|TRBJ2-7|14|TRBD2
TGTGCCATCAGCCCCAGACTAGCCGGCTACGAGCAGTACTTC
CAISPRLAGYEQYF
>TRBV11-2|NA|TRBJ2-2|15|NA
TGTGCCAGCTTACCCCCGGAAATTACCACCGGGGAGCTGTTTTTT
CASLPPEITTGELFF
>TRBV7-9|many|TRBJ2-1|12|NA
TGTGCCACACAGGGAGTTTCGAATGAGCAGTTCTTC
CATQGVSNEQFF
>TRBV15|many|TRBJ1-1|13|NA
TGTGCCACCAGCAGAGTCTTAAACACTGAAGCTTTCTTT
CATSRVLNTEAFF
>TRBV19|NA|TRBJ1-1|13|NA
TGTGCCAGTACCCCAGGAGGGAACACTGAAGCTTTCTTT
CASTPGGNTEAFF
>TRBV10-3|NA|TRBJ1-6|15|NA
TGTGCCATCAGTAAGGACAGCTCCTATAATTCACCCCTCCACTTT
CAISKDSSYNSPLHF
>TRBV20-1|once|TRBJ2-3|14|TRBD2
TGCAGTGCTACGAAAGCGGGGAGCACAGATACGCAGTATTTT
CSATKAGSTDTQYF
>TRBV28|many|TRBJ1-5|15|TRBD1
TGTGCCAGCAGTTCCTTCACAGGGGGTATTCAGCCCCAGCATTTT
CASSSFTGGIQPQHF
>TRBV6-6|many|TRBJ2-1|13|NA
TGTGCCAGCAGTGTTCCACAGGGCGATGAGCAGTTCTTC
CASSVPQGDEQFF
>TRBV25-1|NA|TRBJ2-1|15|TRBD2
TGTGCCAGCACCCTAGCGGGCCCCTCCTACAATGAGCAGTTCTTC
CASTLAGPSYNEQFF
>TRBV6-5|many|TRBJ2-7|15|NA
TGTGCCAGCAGTCACCGGGACGCCGGCCGTGACGAGCAGTACTTC
CASSHRDAGRDEQYF
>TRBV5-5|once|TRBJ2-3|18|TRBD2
TGTGCCAGCAGCCTGGCCGTCCCTAGCGGGCTTAACACAGATACGCAGTACTTT
CASSLAVPSGLNTDTQYF
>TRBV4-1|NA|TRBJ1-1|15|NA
TGCGCCAGCAGCCAAGAAAGTCAGTATAACACTGAAGCTTTCTTT
CASSQESQYNTEAFF
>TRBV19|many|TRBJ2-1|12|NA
TGTGCCAGTAGTACCCTGCGCAATGAGCAGTTCTTC
CASSTLRNEQFF
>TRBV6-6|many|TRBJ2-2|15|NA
TGTGCCAGCAGTCACTCGTCTCAGGGGTACGGGGAGCTGTTTTTT
CASSHSSQGYGELFF
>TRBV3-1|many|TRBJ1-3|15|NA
TGTGCCAGCAGCCCTTCGGAAAGCTCTGGAAACACCATATATTTT
CASSPSESSGNTIYF
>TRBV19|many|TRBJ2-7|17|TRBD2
TGTGCCAGTAGTGGGGGGATGGGGACTAGCGGGACCTACGAGCAGTACTTC
CASSGGMGTSGTYEQYF
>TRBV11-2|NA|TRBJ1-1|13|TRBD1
TGTGCCAGCAGGACCCCCGACAGGGCTGAGGCTTTCTTT
CASRTPDRAEAFF
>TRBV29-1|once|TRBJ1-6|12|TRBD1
TGCAGCGCCCGACAGGGTGATTCACCCCTCCACTTT
CSARQGDSPLHF
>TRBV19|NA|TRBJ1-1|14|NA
TGTGCCAGCAGCCCACTTTTAGATGGCGCTGAAGCTTTCTTT
CASSPLLDGAEAFF
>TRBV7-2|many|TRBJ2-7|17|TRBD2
TGTGCCAGCAGCTTAGCGACCACTAGCGGGAGATCGTACGAGCAGTACTTC
CASSLATTSGRSYEQYF
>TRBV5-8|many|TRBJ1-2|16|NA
TGTGCCAGCAGCTTGGGAGGGGGGGGAAGGGCATATGGCTACACCTTC
CASSLGGGGRAYGYTF
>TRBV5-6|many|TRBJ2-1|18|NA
TGTGCCAGCAGCTTGGACCGACTAAGGCTAGACTCGTTCAATGAGCAGTTCTTC
CASSLDRLRLDSFNEQFF
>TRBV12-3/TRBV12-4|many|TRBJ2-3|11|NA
TGTGCCAGCAGTAGGGAGTTCGCGCAGTATTTT
CASSREFAQYF
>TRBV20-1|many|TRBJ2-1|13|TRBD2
TGCAGTGCTAGCGGGAGGGGTTACAATGAGCAGTTCTTC
CSASGRGYNEQFF